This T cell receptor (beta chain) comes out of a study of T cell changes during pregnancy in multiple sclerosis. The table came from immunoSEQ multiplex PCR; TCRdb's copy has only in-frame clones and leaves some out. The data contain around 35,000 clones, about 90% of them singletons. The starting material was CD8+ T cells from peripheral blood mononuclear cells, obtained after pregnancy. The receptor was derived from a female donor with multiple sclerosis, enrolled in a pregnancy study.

The CDR3 nucleotides are TGTGCCAGCAGTGAAACAGGGGGATCCGGAAACACCATATATTTT. It specifies CASSETGGSGNTIYF. The rearrangement uses TRBV6-1 and TRBJ1-3; 8 bases map to TRBD1. The V gene's germline CDR1 is MNHNS and CDR2 SASEGT. V dropped 2 bases and J dropped 4; count of bases not matched to a gene: 4. This CDR3 region has 15 residues.